The next 8 T cell receptor beta chains were all read from a single sample in a study of blood T cells in healthy people across ages. With a J-beta primer mix and a sample-barcoded 5' primer, a second PCR ran about 7 to 11 cycles. One entry per CDR3 protein, called by TCRdb with MiXCR from the 5' RACE reads. Of fewer than 2 million distinct CDR3 sequences detected, approximately 40% appear once; the ten largest clones hold roughly 23%. The sequenced sample was blood. The receptor source for this set is a human donor in good health.

The CDR3 nucleotides are TGCGCCAGCAGCCAAGACGGGGGGCTGGGGGAGACCCAGTACTTC. Amino acids: CASSQDGGLGETQYF. The chain has TRBV4-3 and TRBJ2-5; D might be TRBD2 (7 bases). The V end was cut by 0 bases, the J end by 5 bases, with 13 bases between. The V gene's germline CDR1 is LGHNA and CDR2 YSLEER. This CDR3 contains 15 residues.

The chain has TRBV6-5 and TRBJ1-2; D call uncertain. The germline V gene has CDR1 MNHEY and CDR2 SVGAGI. The CDR3 has 13 amino acids. V lost 0 bases to trimming and J lost 4 bases, with 6 bases between them. CDR3 bases: TGTGCCAGCAGTTACTCGGAGTCCTATGGCTACACCTTC. Amino acid sequence: CASSYSESYGYTF.

This chain links TRBV4-3 with TRBJ2-1, with D maybe TRBD2 (6 bases). V lost 4 bases, J lost 4 bases, and 20 bases lay in between. The CDR3 runs 17 residues. The V gene's germline CDR1 is LGHNA and CDR2 YSLEER. The CDR3 coding sequence is TGCGCCAGCAGCCTACCTAGCGAGGGAGCAACTTACAATGAGCAGTTCTTC. Translated, it gives CASSLPSEGATYNEQFF.

This clonotype was detected only once. The chain links TRBV6-5 to TRBJ2-1; TRBD2 matches at 8 bases. The length of the CDR3 is 15 residues. Germline CDR1 MNHEY, CDR2 SVGAGI. With V trimmed by 0 bases and J by 10 bases, 8 bases remained unmatched. The CDR3 sequence is CASSYSGSGVDEQFF. As DNA, the CDR3 is TGTGCCAGCAGTTACTCGGGTAGCGGGGTTGACGAGCAGTTCTTC.

This chain connects TRBV10-3 to TRBJ2-2; no clear D. V was trimmed by 4 bases and J by 6 bases, leaving 6 bases between them. This CDR3 spans 12 amino acids. Germline CDR1 and CDR2: ENHRY and SYGVKD. The DNA for the CDR3 is TGTGCCATCAGTGCTTCACCCGGGGAGCTGTTTTTT. Translated, it gives CAISASPGELFF.

The chain has TRBV28 and TRBJ2-3, with TRBD1 identical over 7 bases. Germline V gene data show CDR1 as MDHEN and CDR2 as SYDVKM. The CDR3 runs 15 residues. The V and J ends lost 10 bases and 2 bases, in that order; junction bases with no gene match: 12. The CDR3 DNA is TGTGCCACTGCCCCGGGACAGTCATTCACAGATACGCAGTATTTT. This encodes CATAPGQSFTDTQYF.

The genes are TRBV6-6 and TRBJ1-6; unclear D gene. The germline gives CDR1 MNHNY, CDR2 SVGAGI (reference sequence). This CDR3 has 13 amino acids. The V end lost 6 bases, the J end lost 14 bases, and 17 bases lay between the germline ends. DNA for the CDR3: TGTGCCAGCAGCTCCCCCGATAGCGAAACCCTCCACTTT. Its translation: CASSSPDSETLHF.

This clonotype was counted a few times. This chain links TRBV20-1 with TRBJ1-1, with 8 bases lining up with TRBD1. With V trimmed by 1 base and J by 8 bases, 6 bases remained unmatched. The germline V gene has CDR1 DFQATT and CDR2 SNEGSKA (reference sequence). This CDR3 spans 13 amino acids. CDR3 protein: CSARAGTGGEAFF. For the CDR3, the DNA is TGCAGTGCTAGAGCGGGGACAGGAGGGGAAGCTTTCTTT.